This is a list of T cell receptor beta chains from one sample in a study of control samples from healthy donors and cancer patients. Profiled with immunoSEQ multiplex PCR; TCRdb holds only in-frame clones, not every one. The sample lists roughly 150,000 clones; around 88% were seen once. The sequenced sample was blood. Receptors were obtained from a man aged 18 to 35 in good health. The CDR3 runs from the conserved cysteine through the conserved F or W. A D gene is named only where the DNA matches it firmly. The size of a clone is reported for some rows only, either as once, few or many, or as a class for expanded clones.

TGTGCAAGTCGGTGCCGGGACAACCTGCAGCCCCAGCATTTT	CASRCRDNLQPQHF	14	-	TRBJ1-5	-	TRBV12-2
TGCGCCAGCAGCCAAGAGGGGACGGGACAGGGTCACTACGAGCAGTACTTC	CASSQEGTGQGHYEQYF	17	TRBD1	TRBJ2-7	-	TRBV4-1
TGTGCCAGCAGCCCGGGACCAGCGGGGGGGCTGGATTACGAGCAGTACTTC	CASSPGPAGGLDYEQYF	17	TRBD2	TRBJ2-7	-	TRBV7-2
TGTGCCACCAAAGACAGGGCGAACACTGAAGCTTTCTTT	CATKDRANTEAFF	13	TRBD1	TRBJ1-1	-	TRBV19
TGTGCCAGCACGTCCCTAGCAGATACGCAGTATTTT	CASTSLADTQYF	12	-	TRBJ2-3	-	TRBV27
TGTGCCAGCAGTACGGGGACCGCGCCAGATACGCAGTATTTT	CASSTGTAPDTQYF	14	-	TRBJ2-3	-	TRBV6-2/TRBV6-3
TGTGCCAGCAATATGGACAGAAGCTCCTACAATGAGCAGTTCTTC	CASNMDRSSYNEQFF	15	-	TRBJ2-1	-	TRBV2
TGTGCCAGCAGCGCCAATTCACCTGAAGCTTTCTTT	CASSANSPEAFF	12	-	TRBJ1-1	-	TRBV7-9
TGTGCCAGCAGCGTAGCCGGGACAGGGCTGACTGAAGCTTTCTTT	CASSVAGTGLTEAFF	15	TRBD1	TRBJ1-1	once	TRBV9
TGTGCCAGCAGCCAAGGTCGGACAGGGTCGGTCTACGAGCAGTACTTC	CASSQGRTGSVYEQYF	16	TRBD1	TRBJ2-7	-	TRBV3-1/TRBV3-2
TGTGCCAGCAGCGGGTTTGATCTGCGGGAAGAAAAACTGTTTTTT	CASSGFDLREEKLFF	15	-	TRBJ1-4	-	TRBV7-2
TGCAGTGCTAGTGGGACGGACTTCACCGGGGAGCTGTTTTTT	CSASGTDFTGELFF	14	-	TRBJ2-2	-	TRBV20-1
TGTGCCAGCAGTTACTCTAGGCGAGATGAAAAACTGTTTTTT	CASSYSRRDEKLFF	14	-	TRBJ1-4	-	TRBV6-5
TGTGCCAGCAGCCAAGGGGGAGGCAGCTTCACAGATACGCAGTATTTT	CASSQGGGSFTDTQYF	16	-	TRBJ2-3	-	TRBV14
TGTGCCAGCAGCATCGGGGTCTCTGGAAACACCATATATTTT	CASSIGVSGNTIYF	14	-	TRBJ1-3	-	TRBV28
TGTGCCAGCAGCCGACTAGCGGGGTCCTACAATGAGCAGTTCTTC	CASSRLAGSYNEQFF	15	TRBD2	TRBJ2-1	-	TRBV28
TGTGCCAGCAGTCCTCCCAGCCCGAGGGGTGAAGCTTTCTTT	CASSPPSPRGEAFF	14	-	TRBJ1-1	once	TRBV28
TGTGCCAGTAGTATTAGGTTGGGGGAGGCGCAGTATTTT	CASSIRLGEAQYF	13	-	TRBJ2-3	-	TRBV19
TGTGCCACCAGTGATGGGCAGGGGAGAAGGTACGAGCAGTACTTC	CATSDGQGRRYEQYF	15	-	TRBJ2-7	-	TRBV24-1
TGTGCCAGCAGCCTGGGACAGGGGGCCGATGAGCAGTTCTTC	CASSLGQGADEQFF	14	TRBD1	TRBJ2-1	-	TRBV11-2
TGCGCCAGCAGCGTGACAGGGGACGGAGAGACCCAGTACTTC	CASSVTGDGETQYF	14	TRBD1	TRBJ2-5	-	TRBV5-1
TGTGCCAGCAGTTTCGGCGGAAATCAGCCCCAGCATTTT	CASSFGGNQPQHF	13	-	TRBJ1-5	-	TRBV12-3/TRBV12-4